This T cell receptor (beta chain) stems from a study of blood T cell repertoires in COVID-19. At the level of the study: Samples of COVID-19 (acute and convalescent) were obtained from the United States, Italy and Spain. Sources were T cells, B-cell-depleted T cells, or PBMCs; the material itself was cDNA or gDNA.

This clone turned up a few times. How the authors handled the data: Reference gene primer amplification gave estimated nucleated cell counts. Data came from immunoSEQ multiplex PCR; TCRdb stores just in-frame clones and leaves some out. For V, J and clone size, that table is used; D and trimming come from the DNA. The sample consists of 100,000 or so clones, roughly 84% of them appearing once. The sample comprised peripheral blood. The sequence derives from a man between 65 and 85 years old with active or convalescent COVID-19.

Here the CDR3 reads CASSLGGRGDQPQHF. The CDR3 DNA reads TGTGCCAGCAGTTTAGGGGGGAGAGGGGATCAGCCCCAGCATTTT. The chain recombines TRBV28 with TRBJ1-5; TRBD1 is a possible D gene (5 bases). V was pared by 2 bases and J by 5 bases, with 13 bases between. The CDR3 is 15 amino acids. Germline V gene lookup returns CDR1 MDHEN and CDR2 SYDVKM. The whole variable domain, remainder taken from reference TRBV28 and TRBJ1-5, is DVKVTQSSRYLVKRTGEKVFLECVQDMDHENMFWYRQDPGLGLRLIYFSYDVKMKEKGDIPEGYSVSREKKERFSLILESASTNQTSMYLCASSLGGRGDQPQHFGDGTRLSIL.